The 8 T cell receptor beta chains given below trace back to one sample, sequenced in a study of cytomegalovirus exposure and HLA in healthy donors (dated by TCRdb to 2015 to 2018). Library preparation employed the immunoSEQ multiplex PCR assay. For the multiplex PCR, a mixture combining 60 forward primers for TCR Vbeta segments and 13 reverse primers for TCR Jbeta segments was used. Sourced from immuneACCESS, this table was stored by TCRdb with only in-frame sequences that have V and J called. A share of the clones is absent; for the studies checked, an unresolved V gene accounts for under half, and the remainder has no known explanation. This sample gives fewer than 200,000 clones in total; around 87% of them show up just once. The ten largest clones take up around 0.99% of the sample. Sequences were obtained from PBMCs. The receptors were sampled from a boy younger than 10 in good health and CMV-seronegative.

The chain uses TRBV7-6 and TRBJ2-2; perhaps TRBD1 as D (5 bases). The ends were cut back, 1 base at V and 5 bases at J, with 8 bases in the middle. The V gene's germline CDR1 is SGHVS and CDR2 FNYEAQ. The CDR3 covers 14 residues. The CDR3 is CASSLVRETGELFF. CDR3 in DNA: TGTGCCAGCAGCTTAGTCAGGGAAACCGGGGAGCTGTTTTTT.

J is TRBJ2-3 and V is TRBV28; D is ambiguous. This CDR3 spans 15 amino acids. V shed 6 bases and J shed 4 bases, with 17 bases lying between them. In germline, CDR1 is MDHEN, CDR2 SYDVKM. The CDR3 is CASSPVRPNSDTQYF. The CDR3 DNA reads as TGTGCCAGCAGCCCCGTCCGTCCCAACTCAGATACGCAGTATTTT.

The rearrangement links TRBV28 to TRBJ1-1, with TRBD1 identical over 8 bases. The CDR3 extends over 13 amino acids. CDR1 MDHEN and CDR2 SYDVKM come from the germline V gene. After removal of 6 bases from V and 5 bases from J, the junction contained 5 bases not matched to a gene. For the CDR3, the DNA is TGTGCCAGCAGCTCGACAGGGGAAACTGAAGCTTTCTTT. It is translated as CASSSTGETEAFF. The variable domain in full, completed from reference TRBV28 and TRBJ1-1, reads DVKVTQSSRYLVKRTGEKVFLECVQDMDHENMFWYRQDPGLGLRLIYFSYDVKMKEKGDIPEGYSVSREKKERFSLILESASTNQTSMYLCASSSTGETEAFFGQGTRLTVV.

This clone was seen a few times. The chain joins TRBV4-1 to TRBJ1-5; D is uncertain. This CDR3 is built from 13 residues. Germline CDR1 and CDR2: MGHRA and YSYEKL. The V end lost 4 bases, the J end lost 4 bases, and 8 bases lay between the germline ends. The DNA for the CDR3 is TGCGCCAGCAGCCTACAATTAAATCAGCCCCAGCATTTT. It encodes CASSLQLNQPQHF.

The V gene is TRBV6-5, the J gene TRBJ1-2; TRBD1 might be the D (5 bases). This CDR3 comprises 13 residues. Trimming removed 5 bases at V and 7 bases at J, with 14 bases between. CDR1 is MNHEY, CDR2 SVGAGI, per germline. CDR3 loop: CASSGFGGGGYTF. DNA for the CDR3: TGTGCCAGCAGTGGATTTGGGGGGGGTGGCTACACCTTC.

DNA for the CDR3: TGTGCCAGCAGTCCCAAACAGGGTGAAGCTTTCTTT. As protein: CASSPKQGEAFF. The chain couples TRBV6-6 to TRBJ1-1, with D tentatively TRBD1 (6 bases). CDR3 length equals 12 residues. Germline-derived CDR1 and CDR2 are MNHNY and SVGAGI (reference sequence). V shed 5 bases and J shed 7 bases, with 11 bases lying between them.

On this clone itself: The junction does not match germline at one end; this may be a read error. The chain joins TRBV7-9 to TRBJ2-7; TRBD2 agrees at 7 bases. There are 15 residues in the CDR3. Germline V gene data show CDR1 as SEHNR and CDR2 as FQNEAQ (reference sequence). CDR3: CSSSLAGTISYEQYF. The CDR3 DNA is TGTTCCAGCAGCCTCGCCGGGACTATCTCCTACGAGCAGTACTTC.

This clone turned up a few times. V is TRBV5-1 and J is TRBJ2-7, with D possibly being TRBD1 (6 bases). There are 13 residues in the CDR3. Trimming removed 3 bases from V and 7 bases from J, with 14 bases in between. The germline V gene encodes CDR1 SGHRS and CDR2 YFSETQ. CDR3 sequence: CASSSGGQGEQYF. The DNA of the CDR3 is TGCGCCAGCAGCTCTGGGGGCCAGGGGGAGCAGTACTTC.